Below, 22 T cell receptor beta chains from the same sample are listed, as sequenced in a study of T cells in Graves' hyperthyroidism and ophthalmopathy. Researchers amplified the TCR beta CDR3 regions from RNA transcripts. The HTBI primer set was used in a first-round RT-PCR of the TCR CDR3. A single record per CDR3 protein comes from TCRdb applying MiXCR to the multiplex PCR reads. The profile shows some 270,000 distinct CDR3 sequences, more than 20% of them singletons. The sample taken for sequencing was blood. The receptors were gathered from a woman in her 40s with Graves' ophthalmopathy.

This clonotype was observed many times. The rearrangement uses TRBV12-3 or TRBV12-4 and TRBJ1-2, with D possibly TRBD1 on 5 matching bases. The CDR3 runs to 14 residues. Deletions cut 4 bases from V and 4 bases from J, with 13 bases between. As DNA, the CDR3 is TGTGCCAGCAGTTGGGCCAGGGCACCCTATGGCTACACCTTC. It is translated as CASSWARAPYGYTF.

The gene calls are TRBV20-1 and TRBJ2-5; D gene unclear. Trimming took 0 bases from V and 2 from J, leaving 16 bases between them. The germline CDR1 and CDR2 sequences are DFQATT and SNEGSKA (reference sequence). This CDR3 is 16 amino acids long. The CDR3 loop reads CSARDLRLGLQETQYF. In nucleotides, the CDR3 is TGCAGTGCTAGAGATCTCCGCCTGGGCCTTCAAGAGACCCAGTACTTC.

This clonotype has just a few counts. This CDR3 reads CASSFLSGADTGELFF. DNA of the CDR3: TGTGCCAGCAGTTTCCTTAGCGGGGCAGACACCGGGGAGCTGTTTTTT. The genes are TRBV27 and TRBJ2-2; the match to TRBD2 covers 8 bases. Per germline, CDR1 MNHEY and CDR2 SMNVEV (reference sequence). The CDR3 is 16 amino acids. Germline trimming cut 3 bases from V and 3 bases from J; bases unmatched to any gene: 6.

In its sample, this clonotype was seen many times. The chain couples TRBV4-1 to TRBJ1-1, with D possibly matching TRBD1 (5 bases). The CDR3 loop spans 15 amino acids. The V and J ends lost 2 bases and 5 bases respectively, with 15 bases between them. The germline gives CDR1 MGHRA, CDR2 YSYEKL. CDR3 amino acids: CASSQTPLGQTEAFF. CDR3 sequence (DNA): TGCGCCAGCAGCCAAACCCCCCTGGGGCAGACTGAAGCTTTCTTT.

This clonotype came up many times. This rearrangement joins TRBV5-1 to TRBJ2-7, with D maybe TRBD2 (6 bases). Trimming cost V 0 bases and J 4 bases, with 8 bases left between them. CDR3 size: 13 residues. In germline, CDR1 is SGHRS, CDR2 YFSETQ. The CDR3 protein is CASSLVGGYEQYF. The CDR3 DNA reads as TGCGCCAGCAGCTTGGTCGGGGGATACGAGCAGTACTTC.

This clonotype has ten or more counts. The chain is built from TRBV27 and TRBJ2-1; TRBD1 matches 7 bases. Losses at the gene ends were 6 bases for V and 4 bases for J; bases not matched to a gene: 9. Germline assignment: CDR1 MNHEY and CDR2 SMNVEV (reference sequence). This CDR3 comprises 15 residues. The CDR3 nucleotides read TGTGCCAGCAGCCCCCTGGCAGGGGGTTACAATGAGCAGTTCTTC. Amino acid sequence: CASSPLAGGYNEQFF.

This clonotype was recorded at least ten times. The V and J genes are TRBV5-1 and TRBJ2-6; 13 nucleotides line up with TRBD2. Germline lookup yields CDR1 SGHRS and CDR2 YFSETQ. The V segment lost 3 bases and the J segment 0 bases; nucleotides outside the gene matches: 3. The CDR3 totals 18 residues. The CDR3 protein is CASSSGLAGISGANVLTF. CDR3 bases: TGCGCCAGCAGCTCGGGACTAGCGGGGATCTCTGGGGCCAACGTCCTGACTTTC.

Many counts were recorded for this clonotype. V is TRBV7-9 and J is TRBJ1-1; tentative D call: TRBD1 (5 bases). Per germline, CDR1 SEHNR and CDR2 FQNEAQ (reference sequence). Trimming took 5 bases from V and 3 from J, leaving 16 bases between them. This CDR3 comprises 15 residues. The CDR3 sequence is CASSPVLIGDTEAFF. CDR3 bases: TGTGCCAGCAGCCCAGTTCTTATAGGGGACACTGAAGCTTTCTTT.

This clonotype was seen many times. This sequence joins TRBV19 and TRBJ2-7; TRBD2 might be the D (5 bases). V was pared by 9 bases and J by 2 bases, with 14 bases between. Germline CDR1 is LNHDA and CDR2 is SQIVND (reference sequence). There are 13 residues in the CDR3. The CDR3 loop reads CASLSGETYEQYF. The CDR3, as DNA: TGTGCCAGCCTTAGTGGGGAGACCTACGAGCAGTACTTC.

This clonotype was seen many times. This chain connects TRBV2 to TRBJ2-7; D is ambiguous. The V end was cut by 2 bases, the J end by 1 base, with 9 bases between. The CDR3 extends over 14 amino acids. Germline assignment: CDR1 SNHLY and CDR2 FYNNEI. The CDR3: CASSERFGSYEQYF. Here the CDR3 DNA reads TGTGCCAGCAGTGAACGCTTTGGATCCTACGAGCAGTACTTC.

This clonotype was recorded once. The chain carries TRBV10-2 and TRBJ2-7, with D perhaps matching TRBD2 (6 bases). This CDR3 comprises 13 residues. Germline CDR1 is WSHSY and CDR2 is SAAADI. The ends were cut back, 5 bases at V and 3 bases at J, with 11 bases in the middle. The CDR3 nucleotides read TGCGCCAGCAGTTTCGGGAGAGACTACGAGCAGTACTTC. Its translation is CASSFGRDYEQYF.

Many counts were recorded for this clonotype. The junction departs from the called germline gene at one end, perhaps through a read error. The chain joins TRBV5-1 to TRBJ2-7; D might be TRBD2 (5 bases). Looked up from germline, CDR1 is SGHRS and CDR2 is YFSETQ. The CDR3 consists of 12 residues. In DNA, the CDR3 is TGCGCCAGCAGAAAGGACTCCTCCGAGCAGTACTTC. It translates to CASRKDSSEQYF.

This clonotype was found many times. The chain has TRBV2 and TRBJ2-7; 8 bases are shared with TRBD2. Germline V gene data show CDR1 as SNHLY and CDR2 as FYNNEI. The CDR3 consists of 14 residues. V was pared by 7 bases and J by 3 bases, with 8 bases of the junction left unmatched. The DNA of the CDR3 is TGTGCCAGCACCCAACGGGAGGGCCTCTACGAGCAGTACTTC. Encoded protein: CASTQREGLYEQYF.

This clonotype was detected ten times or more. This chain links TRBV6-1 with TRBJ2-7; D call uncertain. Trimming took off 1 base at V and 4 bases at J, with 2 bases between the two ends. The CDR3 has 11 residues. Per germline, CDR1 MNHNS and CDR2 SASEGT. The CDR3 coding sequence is TGTGCCAGCAGTGAAGGGTACGAGCAGTACTTC. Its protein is CASSEGYEQYF.

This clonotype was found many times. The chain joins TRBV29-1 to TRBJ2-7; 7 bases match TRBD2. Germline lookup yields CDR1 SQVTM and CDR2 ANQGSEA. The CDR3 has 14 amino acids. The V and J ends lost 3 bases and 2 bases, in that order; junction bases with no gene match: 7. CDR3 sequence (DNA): TGCAGCGTTGAGTGGGCTAGCGGCCCCTACGAGCAGTACTTC. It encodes CSVEWASGPYEQYF.

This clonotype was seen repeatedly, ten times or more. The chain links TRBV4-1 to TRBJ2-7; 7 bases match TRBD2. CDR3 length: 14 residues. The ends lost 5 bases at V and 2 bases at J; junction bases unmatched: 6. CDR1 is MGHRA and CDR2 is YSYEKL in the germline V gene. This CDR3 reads CASSAGTTPYEQYF. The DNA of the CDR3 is TGCGCCAGCAGCGCCGGGACTACCCCCTACGAGCAGTACTTC.

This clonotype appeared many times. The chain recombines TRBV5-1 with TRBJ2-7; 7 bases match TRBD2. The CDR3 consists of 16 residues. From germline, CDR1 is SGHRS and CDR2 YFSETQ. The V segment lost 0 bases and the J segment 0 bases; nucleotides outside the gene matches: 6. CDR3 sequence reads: CASSLDPAGSSYEQYF. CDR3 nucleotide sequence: TGCGCCAGCAGCTTGGATCCAGCGGGGAGCTCCTACGAGCAGTACTTC.

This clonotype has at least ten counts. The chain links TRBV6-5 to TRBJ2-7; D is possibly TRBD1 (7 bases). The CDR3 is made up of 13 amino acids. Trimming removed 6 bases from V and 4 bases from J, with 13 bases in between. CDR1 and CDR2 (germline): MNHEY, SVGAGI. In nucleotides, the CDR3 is TGTGCCAGCAGGGGGGCAGGGGGGTACGAGCAGTACTTC. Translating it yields CASRGAGGYEQYF.

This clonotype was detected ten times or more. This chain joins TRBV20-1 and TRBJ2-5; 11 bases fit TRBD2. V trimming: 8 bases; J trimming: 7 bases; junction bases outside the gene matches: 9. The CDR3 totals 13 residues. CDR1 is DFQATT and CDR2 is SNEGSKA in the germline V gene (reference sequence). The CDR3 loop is CSLTSGTPGTQYF. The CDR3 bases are TGCAGTCTGACTAGCGGGACTCCGGGGACCCAGTACTTC.

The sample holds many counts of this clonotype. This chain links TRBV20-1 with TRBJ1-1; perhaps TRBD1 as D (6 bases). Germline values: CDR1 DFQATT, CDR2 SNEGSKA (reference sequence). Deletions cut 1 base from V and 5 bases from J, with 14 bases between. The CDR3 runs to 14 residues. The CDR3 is CSARGPGHGTEAFF. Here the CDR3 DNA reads TGCAGTGCTAGAGGCCCGGGACACGGGACTGAAGCTTTCTTT.

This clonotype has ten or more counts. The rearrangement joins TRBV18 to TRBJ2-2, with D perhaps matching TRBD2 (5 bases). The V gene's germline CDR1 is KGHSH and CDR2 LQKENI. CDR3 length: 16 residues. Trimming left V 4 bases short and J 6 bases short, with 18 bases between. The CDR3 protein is CASSRFGGASAGELFF. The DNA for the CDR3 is TGTGCCAGCTCACGGTTTGGAGGCGCGTCGGCCGGGGAGCTGTTTTTT.

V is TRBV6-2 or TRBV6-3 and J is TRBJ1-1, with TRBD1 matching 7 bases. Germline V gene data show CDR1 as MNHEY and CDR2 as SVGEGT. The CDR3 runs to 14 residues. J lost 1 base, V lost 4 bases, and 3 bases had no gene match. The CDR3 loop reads CASSLDRENTEAFF. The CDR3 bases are TGTGCCAGCAGTTTAGACAGGGAGAACACTGAAGCTTTCTTT.